The 16 T cell receptor beta chains below all came from one sample that was sequenced in a study of T cell responses to AZD1222 COVID-19 vaccine. TCRdb keeps only in-frame clones here, not all; method: immunoSEQ multiplex PCR. The sample includes 120,000 to 150,000 clones, about nine tenths of them seen just once. The material was peripheral blood, obtained on day 0 of MenACWY control vaccination. The source is an adult in good health.

V gene TRBV11-3 combines with J gene TRBJ2-1; maybe TRBD2 (7 bases). Germline loops: CDR1 SGHNT, CDR2 YENEEA. The CDR3 contains 17 residues. V was shortened by 2 bases and J by 2 bases, with 16 bases between the two germline ends. The CDR3 DNA sequence: TGTGCCAGCAGCTTAAGGGGGGGGAGAAAAGCCTACAATGAGCAGTTCTTC. Protein product: CASSLRGGRKAYNEQFF.

There are many counts of this clone. The chain has TRBV11-2 and TRBJ2-1, with 7 bases that match TRBD2. Trimming at V came to 5 bases and at J to 7 bases, leaving 8 bases not matched to a gene. Per the germline V gene, CDR1 is SGHAT and CDR2 is FQNNGV. The CDR3 sequence is 14 residues long. This CDR3 is CASSGGRVENEQFF. Written as DNA, the CDR3 is TGTGCCAGCAGCGGCGGGAGAGTAGAAAATGAGCAGTTCTTC. Variable domain in full (rest from reference TRBV11-2 and TRBJ2-1): EAGVAQSPRYKIIEKRQSVAFWCNPISGHATLYWYQQILGQGPKLLIQFQNNGVVDDSQLPKDRFSAERLKGVDSTLKIQPAKLEDSAVYLCASSGGRVENEQFFGPGTRLTVL.

This clone was counted once. This rearrangement joins TRBV30 to TRBJ2-3; D is unresolved. V lost 0 bases and J lost 0, with 4 bases in between. Germline CDR1 GTSNPN, CDR2 SVGIG (reference sequence). The length of the CDR3 is 13 residues. CDR3 sequence: CAWSVQSTDTQYF. The CDR3 DNA follows: TGTGCCTGGAGTGTTCAGAGCACAGATACGCAGTATTTT. Using reference TRBV30 and TRBJ2-3 for the parts outside the CDR3, the full variable domain is SQTIHQWPATLVQPVGSPLSLECTVEGTSNPNLYWYRQAAGRGLQLLFYSVGIGQISSEVPQNLSASRPQDRQFILSSKKLLLSDSGFYLCAWSVQSTDTQYFGPGTRLTVL.

This chain uses TRBV19 with TRBJ2-2, with TRBD1 matching 8 bases. With 4 bases clipped from V and 4 bases from J, the junction kept 8 bases outside the gene matches. Germline V gene lookup returns CDR1 LNHDA and CDR2 SQIVND (reference sequence). The CDR3 is 16 residues long. The CDR3 DNA follows: TGTGCCAGTAGTACGAAACAGGGGGGTATCACCGGGGAGCTGTTTTTT. Residues: CASSTKQGGITGELFF.

This clone was observed a single time. The gene calls are TRBV25-1 and TRBJ1-2; D is perhaps TRBD1 (5 bases). Trimming shortened V by 4 bases and J by 0 bases, and 6 bases separated the two germline ends. From germline, CDR1 is MGHDK and CDR2 SYGVNS. This CDR3 has 13 residues. This CDR3 is CASSVQANYGYTF. CDR3 bases: TGTGCCAGCAGTGTACAGGCTAACTATGGCTACACCTTC.

This clone was found many times. Here the CDR3 reads CASSVQGGRDGYTF. CDR3 coding DNA: TGTGCCAGCAGCGTGCAAGGGGGCCGGGATGGCTACACCTTC. J is TRBJ1-2 and V is TRBV6-5, with TRBD1 identical over 7 bases. Germline V gene data show CDR1 as MNHEY and CDR2 as SVGAGI. With 6 bases clipped from V and 6 bases from J, the junction kept 10 bases outside the gene matches. The CDR3 is 14 amino acids.

This clone was seen a single time. The chain combines TRBV12-3 or TRBV12-4 with TRBJ1-5; no clear D. The length of the CDR3 is 13 residues. V was clipped by 5 bases and J by 4 bases, with 9 bases between them. DNA for the CDR3: TGTGCCAGCAGTGAAAGGGAGAATCAGCCCCAGCATTTT. Its translation: CASSERENQPQHF.

This chain joins TRBV10-3 and TRBJ1-1; 9 bases match TRBD1. Germline lookup yields CDR1 ENHRY and CDR2 SYGVKD. The CDR3 consists of 17 residues. Losses at the gene ends were 4 bases for V and 0 bases for J; bases not matched to a gene: 9. The CDR3 nucleotides are TGTGCCATCAGTGCCTACAGGGGGCGAGATATGAACACTGAAGCTTTCTTT. Residues: CAISAYRGRDMNTEAFF.

The chain has TRBV11-3 and TRBJ2-1; possibly TRBD1 or TRBD2 for D (5 bases each). Trimming took off 4 bases at V and 5 bases at J, with 12 bases between the two ends. From germline, CDR1 is SGHNT and CDR2 YENEEA. This CDR3 contains 14 residues. The CDR3 is CASSWAGTDNEQFF. CDR3 DNA: TGTGCCAGCAGCTGGGCCGGGACCGACAATGAGCAGTTCTTC.

This chain connects TRBV2 to TRBJ2-2, with unresolved D. CDR3 length: 12 residues. Trimming cost V 6 bases and J 5 bases, with 7 bases left between them. The V gene's germline CDR1 is SNHLY and CDR2 FYNNEI. The DNA for the CDR3 is TGTGCCAGCAGGGAGCGTACCGGGGAGCTGTTTTTT. This gives the protein CASRERTGELFF.

The table lists this clone with a count of one. The chain employs TRBV7-9 and TRBJ1-1, with 7 nucleotides matching TRBD1. The CDR3 has 15 residues. The trim removed 5 bases at V and 2 bases at J, leaving 8 bases unmatched. Germline CDR1 SEHNR, CDR2 FQNEAQ (reference sequence). The CDR3 is CASSQMGTANTEAFF. The CDR3 nucleotides are TGTGCCAGCAGCCAAATGGGGACAGCCAACACTGAAGCTTTCTTT. Combining the CDR3 with reference TRBV7-9 and TRBJ1-1 gives the whole variable domain DTGVSQNPRHKITKRGQNVTFRCDPISEHNRLYWYRQTLGQGPEFLTYFQNEAQLEKSRLLSDRFSAERPKGSFSTLEIQRTEQGDSAMYLCASSQMGTANTEAFFGQGTRLTVV.

The chain uses TRBV28 and TRBJ1-3, with 7 bases identical to TRBD1. The CDR3 covers 15 residues. Germline V lookup: CDR1 MDHEN, CDR2 SYDVKM. V lost 6 bases to trimming and J lost 3 bases; unmatched junction nucleotides: 8. For the CDR3, the DNA is TGTGCCAGCAGAGGAGACAGGGTCTATGGAAACACCATATATTTT. Residues: CASRGDRVYGNTIYF.

This clone has a single count. The chain carries TRBV28 and TRBJ1-1, with D possibly matching TRBD1 (6 bases). V was clipped by 1 base and J by 1 base, with 13 bases between them. Germline V lookup: CDR1 MDHEN, CDR2 SYDVKM. There are 16 residues in the CDR3. The CDR3 protein is CASSLLQGSGNTEAFF. The DNA for the CDR3 is TGTGCCAGCAGTTTATTACAGGGTTCAGGGAACACTGAAGCTTTCTTT.

This chain links TRBV5-1 with TRBJ1-2; 8 nucleotides match TRBD1. The CDR3 runs to 17 residues. From germline, CDR1 is SGHRS and CDR2 YFSETQ. The junction had 12 bases not matched to a gene; V was cut back by 1 base and J by 4 bases. The CDR3 sequence: CASSLRPEDRDRYGYTF. The CDR3, as DNA: TGCGCCAGCAGCTTGCGACCCGAGGACAGGGATCGCTATGGCTACACCTTC.

This sequence joins TRBV4-3 and TRBJ1-4; TRBD1 agrees at 7 bases. The germline CDR1 and CDR2 sequences are LGHNA and YSLEER. Unmatched junction bases numbered 7, after V lost 2 bases and J lost 10 bases. CDR3 length: 14 amino acids. The CDR3 spells CASSQKGALGKLFF. The CDR3 DNA is TGCGCCAGCAGCCAAAAGGGGGCGCTGGGAAAACTGTTTTTT.

This clone was picked up one time. The V call is TRBV6-5, the J call TRBJ1-6, with D unresolved. In germline, CDR1 is MNHEY, CDR2 SVGAGI. CDR3 size: 14 residues. The ends were cut back, 6 bases at V and 5 bases at J, with 11 bases in the middle. CDR3 loop: CASRPEGHNSPLHF. CDR3 sequence (DNA): TGTGCCAGCAGACCGGAGGGTCATAATTCACCCCTCCACTTT.